Sequencing of this T cell receptor beta chain was carried out in a study of glioma-infiltrating T cells (TCRdb year 2016). Study-level background: TCR alpha- and beta-chain repertoires were sequenced from glioma tissue, non-neoplastic brain tissue and matched peripheral blood mononuclear cells. To measure divergence between tissue and blood T-cell populations, each tissue-infiltrating repertoire was compared with the peripheral blood repertoire of the same patient. Three low-grade glioma patients, seven or eight primary glioblastoma patients, and three non-glioma patients who contributed non-neoplastic brain tissue made up the paired cohort.

Regarding this clonotype: Its antigen is not yet known. This may be a read error, as it is one base from a much larger clone.

V gives up 5 bases and J gives up 0 bases, and the segment between their germline ends measures 13 bases. According to the germline V gene (reference sequence), CDR1 reads SEHNR and CDR2 reads FQNEAQ. The CDR3, cysteine through phenylalanine, is 16 amino acids long. CDR3 DNA only is kept here, 48 bases in frame from base 1. TCR alpha and beta CDR3 regions were amplified with the iRepertoire nested amplicon-rescue multiplex PCR (arm-PCR) platform from RNA. The input for one-step reverse transcription and amplification was about 100-400 ng of either tissue mRNA or PBMC total RNA. Following bead purification, Illumina adapters were added by a secondary multiplex PCR, and the libraries were gel-purified between 200 and 400 bp. Internal 6-nucleotide barcodes were carried by the libraries and were used for demultiplexing. The libraries were sequenced on an Illumina MiSeq using 2x220 or 2x250 nucleotide paired-end reads. On the authors' methods: Paired reads were merged using FLASH 1.2.11 and aligned with BWA-MEM to the GRCh37 human genome, and TRA and TRB reads were then extracted. For V and J assignment, an IMGT-derived reference of cassette sequences and CDR3 motifs that included pseudogenes was used. Three-frame translation of reads was performed, and productive CDR3s were defined as those with a C...FGXG motif and no stop codons. Unique combinations of V-J cassette pair and CDR3 amino acid sequence were defined as clonotypes. Reads were filtered by Hamming distance, thresholded by each sample's sequence error rate in mapped regions. TCRdb reworked the public reads: Q25 trimming with fastp, MiXCR clone assembly, productive beta chains retained. Rows are unified per CDR3 protein, each entry keeping the most common DNA and genes. The V and J calls were determined by TCRdb, not by the authors. The sample table contains some 40,000 distinct CDR3 sequences; only one count was recorded for about 20% of them. The leading ten clones occupy around 6.7% of the sample.

Broad study findings and their caveats: VJ-independent divergence between tissue and blood was below expectation in non-neoplastic patients but above expectation in all gliomas, especially low-grade gliomas. Tissue and blood shared very few CDR3 sequences, a result attributed to high CDR3 diversity and limited sampling. The group comparisons were based on small numbers of patients: three non-neoplastic, three low-grade glioma and several glioblastoma patients.

The source of this sequence is a human donor with low-grade glioma or glioblastoma, undergoing nonglioma brain surgery, or in good health (not recorded which). The chain is assembled from TRBV7-9 and TRBJ2-2, with the D gene not confidently named. Source material: glioma tissue, nonneoplastic brain tissue, or PBMCs (not recorded which). The nucleotide sequence is TGTGCCAGCAGCCCCAGTGGGGATACGAACACCGGGGAGCTGTTTTTT. Its protein reads: CASSPSGDTNTGELFF.